This T cell receptor (beta chain) was recovered during a study of cytomegalovirus exposure and HLA in healthy donors. Study-wide points: What was likely a sequencing artifact was a cluster of highly shared sequence variants. Researchers reported in a later analysis that common viral pathogens appeared linked to several top clusters. For cytomegalovirus status, the classifier reportedly gave diagnoses with high specificity and sensitivity.

The length of the CDR3 is 13 residues. With 6 bases removed from V and 4 bases from J, the gap between germline ends came to 9 bases. The germline gives CDR1 KGHSH, CDR2 LQKENI. The sample holds one count of this clone. Its specificity is not known. Healthy individuals who donated bone marrow served as the donors. PCR used 60 Vbeta primers and 13 Jbeta primers. Generated by immunoSEQ multiplex PCR, the TCRdb table keeps only in-frame clones and is missing some. Of 150,000 to 200,000 clones in the sample, more than 85% were seen once. The sequenced material came from PBMCs. The chain recombines TRBV18 with TRBJ2-2, with D hard to call. The TCR comes from a girl in the first two years of life in good health and CMV-seronegative. The CDR3 spells CASSPGRTGELFF. Here the CDR3 DNA reads TGTGCCAGCTCCCCTGGGCGCACCGGGGAGCTGTTTTTT.